This T cell receptor (beta chain) comes out of a study of blood T cell repertoires in COVID-19. As for the study in general: Acute and convalescent COVID-19 samples came from the United States, Italy and Spain. The cDNA or gDNA used as material had been derived from T cells, B-cell-depleted T cells, or PBMCs.

The germline V gene has CDR1 DFQATT and CDR2 SNEGSKA (reference sequence). V shed 3 bases and J 5 bases; nucleotides not matched to a gene: 8. CDR3 length: 15 amino acids. Authors' analysis steps: Estimation of nucleated cell counts was performed using reference gene primer amplification. Libraries were prepared by immunoSEQ multiplex PCR; TCRdb keeps only in-frame clonotypes and omits some of them. V and J calls and clone size are as listed in that table; D and trimming were resolved from the DNA. The table has 90,000 to 120,000 clones, 84% seen once; the top ten hold approximately 4.4%. This TCR was sampled from a human donor in a cohort sampled during active COVID-19. The J gene is TRBJ1-2, the V gene TRBV20-1; 11 bases agree with TRBD1. The sample comprised peripheral blood. The CDR3 is CSASPPGQGVYGYTF. The CDR3 bases are TGCAGTGCTAGTCCCCCGGGACAGGGGGTGTATGGCTACACCTTC.